This T cell receptor (beta chain) was sequenced during a study of T cell changes during pregnancy in multiple sclerosis. The CDR3 is made up of 17 amino acids. Some clones are missing from TCRdb's copy, which holds only in-frame ones; the method was immunoSEQ multiplex PCR. The repertoire holds approximately 130,000 clones, with about 94% as singletons. This chain connects TRBV21-1 to TRBJ1-5; the table assigns TRBD1, which was not confirmed against the DNA. TRBV21-1 is listed as a pseudogene. The starting material was peripheral blood, obtained before pregnancy. The TCR was taken from a female donor with multiple sclerosis, enrolled in a pregnancy study. The CDR3 nucleotides read TGTGCCTTCCAAGAAACGGGCGACAGGGGCCGCAATCAGCCCCAGCATTTT. This translates into CAFQETGDRGRNQPQHF.